The 22 T cell receptor beta chains given below trace back to one sample, sequenced in a study of T cells in Graves' hyperthyroidism and ophthalmopathy. RNA transcripts were the template for amplifying TCR beta CDR3 regions. The HTBI set primed first-round TCR CDR3 RT-PCR. In TCRdb, the multiplex PCR reads were re-called with MiXCR into one record per CDR3 protein. The sample lists under 400,000 distinct CDR3 sequences; over 15% were seen once. The sample was blood. Receptor source: a man aged 25 to 40 with Graves' hyperthyroidism.

This clonotype was counted at least ten times. V and J are TRBV7-3 and TRBJ2-1; 10 bases match TRBD1. Trimming at V came to 3 bases and at J to 3 bases, leaving 2 bases not matched to a gene. This CDR3 has 15 residues. CDR1 and CDR2 from the germline V gene are SGHTA and FQGTGA. CDR3 DNA sequence: TGTGCCAGCAGCTTGACAGGGGGCAACTACAATGAGCAGTTCTTC. It translates to CASSLTGGNYNEQFF.

This clonotype appeared many times. The chain links TRBV12-3 or TRBV12-4 to TRBJ2-5; 9 positions match TRBD1. The trim removed 2 bases at V and 7 bases at J, leaving 5 bases unmatched. This CDR3 has 14 amino acids. The CDR3 DNA reads TGTGCCAGCAGTTTATCGGGACAGGGAGGGACCCAGTACTTC. Protein: CASSLSGQGGTQYF.

Many counts were recorded for this clonotype. The chain couples TRBV28 to TRBJ1-5, with TRBD1 matching over 11 bases. The CDR3 runs 14 residues. Trimming cost V 5 bases and J 6 bases; bases outside gene matches: 3. Germline assignment: CDR1 MDHEN and CDR2 SYDVKM. The chain's CDR3 is CASSTDRGLQPQHF. CDR3 nucleotide sequence: TGTGCCAGCAGTACGGACAGGGGGCTTCAGCCCCAGCATTTT.

This clonotype occurred many times. The chain combines TRBV20-1 with TRBJ2-7; 9 nucleotides match TRBD1. Per the germline V gene, CDR1 is DFQATT and CDR2 is SNEGSKA (reference sequence). The CDR3 spans 15 residues. The V and J ends lost 5 bases and 2 bases, in that order; junction bases with no gene match: 10. The CDR3 loop reads CSAVTMGQGAYEQYF. The CDR3 region has the DNA TGCAGTGCTGTAACTATGGGACAGGGTGCCTACGAGCAGTACTTC.

This clonotype has a count of ten or more. The chain employs TRBV7-2 and TRBJ2-3; 9 bases agree with TRBD2. The CDR3 length is 12 residues. Trimming at V came to 11 bases and at J to 3 bases, leaving 3 bases not matched to a gene. CDR1 is SGHTA, CDR2 FQGNSA, per germline. CDR3 sequence (DNA): TGTGCCTTAGCGGGAGAGACAGATACGCAGTATTTT. Protein: CALAGETDTQYF.

The rearrangement links TRBV28 to TRBJ2-6; D call uncertain. The length of the CDR3 is 12 residues. Germline lookup yields CDR1 MDHEN and CDR2 SYDVKM. V was cut by 8 bases and J by 4 bases, with 6 bases left in between. CDR3 nucleotide sequence: TGTGCCAGCGGGCGGGGGGCCAACGTCCTGACTTTC. Translating it yields CASGRGANVLTF.

This chain connects TRBV19 to TRBJ2-6, with 8 bases aligning to TRBD2. V was clipped by 7 bases and J by 2 bases; unmatched bases: 7. This CDR3 region has 16 residues. Per the germline V gene, CDR1 is LNHDA and CDR2 is SQIVND (reference sequence). CDR3 bases: TGTGCCAGTAAGATCGGGGGGGATGCTGGGGCCAACGTCCTGACTTTC. It yields the protein CASKIGGDAGANVLTF. The full variable domain, its missing parts supplied by reference TRBV19 and TRBJ2-6, is DGGITQSPKYLFRKEGQNVTLSCEQNLNHDAMYWYRQDPGQGLRLIYYSQIVNDFQKGDIAEGYSVSREKKESFPLTVTSAQKNPTAFYLCASKIGGDAGANVLTFGAGSRLTVL.

This clonotype has more than one count but fewer than ten. V usage is TRBV11-2 and J usage is TRBJ2-5; TRBD2 aligns across 7 bases. V lost 8 bases to trimming and J lost 5 bases; unmatched junction nucleotides: 8. The CDR3 consists of 13 residues. Germline loops: CDR1 SGHAT, CDR2 FQNNGV. CDR3 DNA: TGTGCCAGCGGGAGGGGCCCCTCCGAGACCCAGTACTTC. Amino acid sequence: CASGRGPSETQYF.

The rearrangement joins TRBV28 to TRBJ1-5; D is uncertain. Trimming took 4 bases from V and 5 from J, leaving 3 bases between them. The length of the CDR3 is 11 residues. Germline V gene sequence: CDR1 MDHEN, CDR2 SYDVKM. The CDR3 DNA is TGTGCCAGCAGTTCCCATCAGCCCCAGCATTTT. Translating gives CASSSHQPQHF.

This clonotype was seen more than once but under ten times. The chain is built from TRBV24-1 and TRBJ2-5, with a possible D match to TRBD2 (6 bases). The CDR3 extends over 15 amino acids. The V gene's germline CDR1 is KGHDR and CDR2 SFDVKD. Between the trimmed V and J ends, which lost 2 bases and 5 bases, there was a span of 14 bases. This CDR3 is CATSDSGLLGETQYF. The DNA for the CDR3 is TGTGCCACCAGTGATTCGGGACTCCTAGGGGAGACCCAGTACTTC.

The table lists this clonotype with many counts. The rearrangement joins TRBV20-1 to TRBJ1-3, with D uncertain. Germline V gene sequence: CDR1 DFQATT, CDR2 SNEGSKA (reference sequence). This CDR3 spans 16 amino acids. Trimming took off 5 bases at V and 0 bases at J, with 17 bases between the two ends. CDR3 region: CSAGSHSYLSGNTIYF. DNA for the CDR3: TGCAGTGCTGGTTCTCATTCATACCTCTCTGGAAACACCATATATTTT.

V is TRBV14 and J is TRBJ1-1; 8 bases agree with TRBD1. Germline CDR1 and CDR2: SGHDN and FVKESK. Trimming took 4 bases from V and 1 from J; bases not matched to a gene: 11. This CDR3 contains 17 residues. The CDR3 reads CASSLRVDRAGNTEAFF. CDR3 coding DNA: TGTGCCAGCAGCCTTAGAGTGGACAGGGCCGGGAACACTGAAGCTTTCTTT.

As for this clonotype: With a much larger clone just one base away, this may be a read error. V gene TRBV2 combines with J gene TRBJ2-1; 9 bases are a match to TRBD2. Germline V gives CDR1 SNHLY, CDR2 FYNNEI. The V gene end was trimmed by 1 base and the J gene end by 9 bases; junction bases not matched to a gene: 13. CDR3 length equals 17 residues. The CDR3 region has the DNA TGTGCCAGCAGTGAAGGGGGAAGCGGGAGGACCTCAAGTGAGCAGTTCTTC. It encodes CASSEGGSGRTSSEQFF.

The CDR3: CASSQERGTQYF. The DNA of the CDR3 is TGTGCCAGCAGCCAAGAAAGGGGGACGCAGTATTTT. The V and J genes are TRBV14 and TRBJ2-3, with D perhaps TRBD1 (6 bases). Germline values: CDR1 SGHDN, CDR2 FVKESK. The CDR3 covers 12 residues. Trimming removed 0 bases at V and 9 bases at J, with 7 bases between.

This clonotype has just a few counts. Sequence at one end of the junction differs from germline and may be a read error. The chain joins TRBV6-4 to TRBJ1-1, with D unclear. The CDR3 has 13 residues. The germline gives CDR1 MRHNA, CDR2 SNTAGT. As DNA, the CDR3 is TGTGCCAGCAGTTCGTCCGGGAACACTGAAGCTTCCTTT. Protein product: CASSSSGNTEASF.

V is TRBV10-3 and J is TRBJ2-1, with 9 bases fitting TRBD1. The CDR3 has 14 residues. The germline gives CDR1 ENHRY, CDR2 SYGVKD. Trimming removed 6 bases from V and 4 bases from J; junction bases left unmatched: 4. The CDR3 protein is CAISPDRGYNEQFF. The CDR3 DNA reads TGTGCCATCAGCCCGGACAGGGGTTACAATGAGCAGTTCTTC.

This clonotype was counted many times. This chain connects TRBV28 to TRBJ2-5, with 12 nucleotides matching TRBD2. Trimming took 0 bases from V and 2 from J; bases not matched to a gene: 4. The CDR3 spans 17 residues. Germline values: CDR1 MDHEN, CDR2 SYDVKM. The CDR3 reads CASSLWGLAGLQETQYF. CDR3 nucleotides: TGTGCCAGCAGTTTATGGGGACTAGCGGGCCTACAAGAGACCCAGTACTTC.

Comment on this clonotype: A single base separates this from a much larger clone, so it may be a read error. The chain has TRBV3-1 and TRBJ2-5; TRBD1 aligns across 9 bases. CDR1 LGHDT and CDR2 YNNKEL come from the germline V gene (reference sequence). Unmatched junction bases numbered 12, after V lost 4 bases and J lost 6 bases. The CDR3 runs 16 residues. CDR3 in amino acids: CASSPGTGLRQQTQYF. CDR3 coding DNA: TGTGCCAGCAGCCCCGGGACAGGGCTCCGTCAACAGACCCAGTACTTC.

Ten or more counts support this clonotype. The chain uses TRBV2 and TRBJ2-1, with a tentative D call TRBD2 (7 bases). The CDR3 runs to 15 residues. The germline V gene encodes CDR1 SNHLY and CDR2 FYNNEI. Trimming took 6 bases from V and 6 from J, leaving 18 bases between them. The CDR3 here is CASRDGGASANEQFF. The CDR3 nucleotides are TGTGCCAGCAGGGATGGGGGGGCATCCGCCAATGAGCAGTTCTTC. The whole variable domain, filled in from reference TRBV2 and TRBJ2-1, reads EPEVTQTPSHQVTQMGQEVILRCVPISNHLYFYWYRQILGQKVEFLVSFYNNEISEKSEIFDDQFSVERPDGSNFTLKIRSTKLEDSAMYFCASRDGGASANEQFFGPGTRLTVL.

This clonotype has a handful of counts. The chain joins TRBV7-3 to TRBJ1-5, with D unresolved. V gave up 3 bases and J gave up 9 bases, with 12 bases separating them. The CDR3 covers 13 residues. Germline V CDR1 and CDR2: SGHTA, FQGTGA. CDR3 coding DNA: TGTGCCAGCAGCTTGGAGGTCGGTCGGCCCCAGCATTTT. Translating gives CASSLEVGRPQHF.

This clonotype was detected only once. The chain uses TRBV7-9 and TRBJ1-3; D uncertain. V gave up 5 bases and J gave up 0 bases, with 11 bases separating them. The CDR3 totals 15 residues. From germline, CDR1 is SEHNR and CDR2 FQNEAQ (reference sequence). CDR3 protein: CASSLLMGSGNTIYF. In DNA form, the CDR3 reads TGTGCCAGCAGCCTACTTATGGGCTCTGGAAACACCATATATTTT. The variable domain in full, completed from reference TRBV7-9 and TRBJ1-3, reads DTGVSQNPRHKITKRGQNVTFRCDPISEHNRLYWYRQTLGQGPEFLTYFQNEAQLEKSRLLSDRFSAERPKGSFSTLEIQRTEQGDSAMYLCASSLLMGSGNTIYFGEGSWLTVV.

In its sample, this clonotype was seen many times. The rearrangement joins TRBV19 to TRBJ1-1; D remains unclear. The V gene's germline CDR1 is LNHDA and CDR2 SQIVND (reference sequence). The CDR3 extends over 12 amino acids. Trimming cost V 6 bases and J 10 bases, with 15 bases left between them. Here the CDR3 DNA reads TGTGCCAGTAGCTTCAACCAAGGGAGAGCTTTCTTT. Translating it yields CASSFNQGRAFF.